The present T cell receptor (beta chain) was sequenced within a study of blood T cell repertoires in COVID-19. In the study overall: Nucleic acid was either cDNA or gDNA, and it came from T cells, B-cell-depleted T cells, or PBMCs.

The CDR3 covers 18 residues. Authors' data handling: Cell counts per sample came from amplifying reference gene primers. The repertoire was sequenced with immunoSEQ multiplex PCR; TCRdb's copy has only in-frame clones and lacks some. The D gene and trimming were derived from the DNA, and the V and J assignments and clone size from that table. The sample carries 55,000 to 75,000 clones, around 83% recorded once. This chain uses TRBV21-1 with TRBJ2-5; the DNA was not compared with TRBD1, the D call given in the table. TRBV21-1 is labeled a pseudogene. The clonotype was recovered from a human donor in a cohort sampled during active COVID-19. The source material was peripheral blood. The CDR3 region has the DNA TGTGCCAGCAGCAAAGTTCAGGGCAATCTGGGTTCACAAGAGACCCAGTACTTC. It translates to CASSKVQGNLGSQETQYF.